The clone carrying this T cell receptor beta chain appeared once. Its cognate antigen is unknown. Primers: 60 Vbeta forward and 13 Jbeta reverse. The repertoire was sequenced with immunoSEQ multiplex PCR; TCRdb's copy has only in-frame clones and lacks some. This table has around 93,000 clones, around four fifths appearing once. Germline CDR1 and CDR2: SGDLS and YYNGEE. Unmatched junction bases numbered 5, after V lost 3 bases and J lost 6 bases. This CDR3 spans 13 amino acids. These data belong to a study of cytomegalovirus exposure and HLA in healthy donors. As for the study in general: T cells numbering about 180 million yielded some 100 million unique TCR beta sequences in an earlier analysis. The study, taken as a whole, reports: Researchers reported from a later analysis that most CMV-associated TCR beta chains appeared HLA-restricted. Most TCR beta V segments were productive about 90% or about 30% of the time in an earlier analysis. A cluster of highly shared sequence variants was likely a sequencing artifact.

The sequence came from a woman aged 35 to 49 in good health and CMV-seronegative. The V call is TRBV9, the J call TRBJ1-2, with 7 bases aligning to TRBD1. Sequencing was performed on PBMCs. The CDR3 reads CASSARQGNGYTF. The CDR3 DNA reads TGTGCCAGCAGCGCTCGACAGGGAAATGGCTACACCTTC.